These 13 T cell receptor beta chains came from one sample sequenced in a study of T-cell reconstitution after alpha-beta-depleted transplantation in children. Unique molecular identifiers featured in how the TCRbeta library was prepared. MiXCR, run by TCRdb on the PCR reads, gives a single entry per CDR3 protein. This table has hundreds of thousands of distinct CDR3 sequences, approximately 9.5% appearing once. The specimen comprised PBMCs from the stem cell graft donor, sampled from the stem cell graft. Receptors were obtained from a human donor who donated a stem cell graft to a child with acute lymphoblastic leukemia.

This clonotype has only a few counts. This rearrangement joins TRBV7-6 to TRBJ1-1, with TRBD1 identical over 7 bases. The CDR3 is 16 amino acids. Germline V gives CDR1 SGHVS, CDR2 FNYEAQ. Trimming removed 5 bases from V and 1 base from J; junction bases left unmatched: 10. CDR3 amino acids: CASSPFIGDRNTEAFF. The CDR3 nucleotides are TGTGCCAGCAGCCCATTCATTGGGGACAGGAACACTGAAGCTTTCTTT.

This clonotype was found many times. CDR3: CASSSLTPTGAAEAFF. In nucleotides, the CDR3 is TGTGCCAGCAGTTCTTTAACCCCGACAGGGGCCGCTGAAGCTTTCTTT. The rearrangement joins TRBV6-5 to TRBJ1-1; 8 bases match TRBD1. The junction had 13 bases not matched to a gene; V was cut back by 4 bases and J by 6 bases. Germline V gene sequence: CDR1 MNHEY, CDR2 SVGAGI. The CDR3 totals 16 residues.

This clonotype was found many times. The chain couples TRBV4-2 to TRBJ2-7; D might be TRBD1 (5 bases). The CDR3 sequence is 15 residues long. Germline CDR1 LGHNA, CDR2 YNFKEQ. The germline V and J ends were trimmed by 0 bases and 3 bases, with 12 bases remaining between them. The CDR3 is CASSQDGQRGYEQYF. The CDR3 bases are TGTGCCAGCAGCCAAGACGGCCAAAGGGGCTACGAGCAGTACTTC.

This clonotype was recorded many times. The CDR3 loop is CASSSRVHSQHF. The CDR3 nucleotides read TGTGCCAGCAGTTCCAGGGTCCATTCCCAGCATTTT. The chain joins TRBV6-2 or TRBV6-3 to TRBJ1-5; TRBD1 might be the D (5 bases). The CDR3 runs to 12 residues. Germline V CDR1 and CDR2: MNHEY, SVGEGT. Trimming left V 4 bases short and J 11 bases short, with 12 bases between.

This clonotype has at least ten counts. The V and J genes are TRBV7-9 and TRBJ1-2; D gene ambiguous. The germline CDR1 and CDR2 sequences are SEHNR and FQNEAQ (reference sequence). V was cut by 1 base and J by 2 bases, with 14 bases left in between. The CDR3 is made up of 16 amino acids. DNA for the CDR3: TGTGCCAGCAGCTTAGGTCGGCAGGAGGCCAACTATGGCTACACCTTC. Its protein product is CASSLGRQEANYGYTF.

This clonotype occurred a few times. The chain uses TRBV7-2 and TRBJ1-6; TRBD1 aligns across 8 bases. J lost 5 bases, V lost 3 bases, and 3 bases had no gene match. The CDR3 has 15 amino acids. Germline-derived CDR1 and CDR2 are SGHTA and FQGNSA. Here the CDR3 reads CASSFGTGNNSPLHF. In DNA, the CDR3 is TGTGCCAGCAGCTTCGGGACAGGCAATAATTCACCCCTCCACTTT.

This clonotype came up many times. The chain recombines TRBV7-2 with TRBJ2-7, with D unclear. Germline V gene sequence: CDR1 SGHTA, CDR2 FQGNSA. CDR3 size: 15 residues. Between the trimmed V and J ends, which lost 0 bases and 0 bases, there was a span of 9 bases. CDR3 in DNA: TGTGCCAGCAGCTTAGCGAACGGCAACTCCTACGAGCAGTACTTC. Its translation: CASSLANGNSYEQYF. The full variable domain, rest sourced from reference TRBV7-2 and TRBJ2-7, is GAGVSQSPSNKVTEKGKDVELRCDPISGHTALYWYRQSLGQGLEFLIYFQGNSAPDKSGLPSDRFSAERTGGSVSTLTIQRTQQEDSAVYLCASSLANGNSYEQYFGPGTRLTVT.

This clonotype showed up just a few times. The DNA for the CDR3 is TGTGCCAGCAGTTACGTTAGGGGACAGAGCTCTGGAAACACCATATATTTT. This sequence encodes CASSYVRGQSSGNTIYF. The chain recombines TRBV6-5 with TRBJ1-3; 7 positions match TRBD1. The length of the CDR3 is 17 residues. V lost 2 bases to trimming and J lost 0 bases; unmatched junction nucleotides: 7. CDR1 is MNHEY, CDR2 SVGAGI, per germline.

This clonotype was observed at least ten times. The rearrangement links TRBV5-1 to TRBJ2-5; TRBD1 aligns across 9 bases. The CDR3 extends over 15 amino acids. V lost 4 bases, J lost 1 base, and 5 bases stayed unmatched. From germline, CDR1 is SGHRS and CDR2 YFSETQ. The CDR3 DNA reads TGCGCCAGCAGCCGTGGACAGGGGTCCCAAGAGACCCAGTACTTC. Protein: CASSRGQGSQETQYF.

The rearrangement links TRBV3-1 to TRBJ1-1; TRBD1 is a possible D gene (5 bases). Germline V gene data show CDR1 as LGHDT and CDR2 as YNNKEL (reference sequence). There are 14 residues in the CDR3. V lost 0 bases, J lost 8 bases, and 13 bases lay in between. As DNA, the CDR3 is TGTGCCAGCAGCCAAGAGCTAGACAGTTCGGAAGCTTTCTTT. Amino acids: CASSQELDSSEAFF.

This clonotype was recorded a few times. The chain's CDR3 is CASTRGEGRGYTF. The CDR3 DNA reads TGTGCCAGCACCCGAGGCGAGGGCCGGGGCTACACCTTC. The chain is built from TRBV6-1 and TRBJ1-2; D not resolved. The CDR3 runs 13 residues. Trimming shortened V by 7 bases and J by 8 bases, and 17 bases separated the two germline ends. CDR1 is MNHNS and CDR2 is SASEGT in the germline V gene.

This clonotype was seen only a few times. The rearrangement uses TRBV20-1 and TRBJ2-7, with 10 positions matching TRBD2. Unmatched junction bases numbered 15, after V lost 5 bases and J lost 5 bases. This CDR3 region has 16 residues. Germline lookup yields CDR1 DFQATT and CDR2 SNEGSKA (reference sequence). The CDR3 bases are TGCAGTGCTGGAATTCTAGCGGGGGCCCGCGGGGACGAGCAGTACTTC. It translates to CSAGILAGARGDEQYF.

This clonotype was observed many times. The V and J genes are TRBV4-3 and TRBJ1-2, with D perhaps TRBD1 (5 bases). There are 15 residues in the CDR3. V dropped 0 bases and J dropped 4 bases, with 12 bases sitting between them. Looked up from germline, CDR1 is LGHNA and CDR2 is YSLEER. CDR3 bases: TGCGCCAGCAGCCAAGATCAGACAGTTTTCTATGGCTACACCTTC. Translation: CASSQDQTVFYGYTF.